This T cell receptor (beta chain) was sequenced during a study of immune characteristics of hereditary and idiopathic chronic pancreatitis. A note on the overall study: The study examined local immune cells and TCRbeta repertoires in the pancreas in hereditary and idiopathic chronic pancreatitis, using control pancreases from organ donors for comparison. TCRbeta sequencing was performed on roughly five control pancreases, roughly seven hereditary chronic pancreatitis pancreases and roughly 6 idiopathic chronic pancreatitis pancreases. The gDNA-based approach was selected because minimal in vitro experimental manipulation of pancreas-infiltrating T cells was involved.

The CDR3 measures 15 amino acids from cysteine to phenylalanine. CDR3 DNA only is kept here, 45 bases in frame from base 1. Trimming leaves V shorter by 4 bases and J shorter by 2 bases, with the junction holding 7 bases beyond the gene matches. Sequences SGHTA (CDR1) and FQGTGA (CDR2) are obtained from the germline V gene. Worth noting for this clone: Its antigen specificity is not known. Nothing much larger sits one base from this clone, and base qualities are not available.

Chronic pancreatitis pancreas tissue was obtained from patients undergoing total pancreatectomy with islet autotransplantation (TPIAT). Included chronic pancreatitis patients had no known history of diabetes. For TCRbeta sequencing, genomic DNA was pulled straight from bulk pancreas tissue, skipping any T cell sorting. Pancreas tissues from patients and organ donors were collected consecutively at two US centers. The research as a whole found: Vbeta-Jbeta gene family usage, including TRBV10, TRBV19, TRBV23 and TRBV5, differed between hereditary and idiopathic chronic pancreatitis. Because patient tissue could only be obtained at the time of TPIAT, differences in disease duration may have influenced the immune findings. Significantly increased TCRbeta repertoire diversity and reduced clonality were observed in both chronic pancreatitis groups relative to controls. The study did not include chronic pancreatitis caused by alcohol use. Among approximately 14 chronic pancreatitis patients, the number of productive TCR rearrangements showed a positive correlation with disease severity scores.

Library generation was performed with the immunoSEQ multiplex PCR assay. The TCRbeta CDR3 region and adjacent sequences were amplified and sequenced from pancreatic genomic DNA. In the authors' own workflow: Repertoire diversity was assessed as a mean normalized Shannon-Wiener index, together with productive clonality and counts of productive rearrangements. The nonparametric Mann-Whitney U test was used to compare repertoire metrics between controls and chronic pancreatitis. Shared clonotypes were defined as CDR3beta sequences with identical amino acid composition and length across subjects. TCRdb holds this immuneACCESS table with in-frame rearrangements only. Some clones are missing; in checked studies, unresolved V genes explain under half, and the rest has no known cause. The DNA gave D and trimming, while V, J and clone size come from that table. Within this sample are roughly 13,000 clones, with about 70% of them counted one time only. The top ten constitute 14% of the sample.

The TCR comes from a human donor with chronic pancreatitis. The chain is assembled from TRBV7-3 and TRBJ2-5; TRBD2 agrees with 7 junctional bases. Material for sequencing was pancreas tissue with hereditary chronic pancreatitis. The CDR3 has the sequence CASSSIAGGQETQYF. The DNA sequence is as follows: TGTGCCAGCAGCTCCATAGCGGGCGGGCAAGAGACCCAGTACTTC.